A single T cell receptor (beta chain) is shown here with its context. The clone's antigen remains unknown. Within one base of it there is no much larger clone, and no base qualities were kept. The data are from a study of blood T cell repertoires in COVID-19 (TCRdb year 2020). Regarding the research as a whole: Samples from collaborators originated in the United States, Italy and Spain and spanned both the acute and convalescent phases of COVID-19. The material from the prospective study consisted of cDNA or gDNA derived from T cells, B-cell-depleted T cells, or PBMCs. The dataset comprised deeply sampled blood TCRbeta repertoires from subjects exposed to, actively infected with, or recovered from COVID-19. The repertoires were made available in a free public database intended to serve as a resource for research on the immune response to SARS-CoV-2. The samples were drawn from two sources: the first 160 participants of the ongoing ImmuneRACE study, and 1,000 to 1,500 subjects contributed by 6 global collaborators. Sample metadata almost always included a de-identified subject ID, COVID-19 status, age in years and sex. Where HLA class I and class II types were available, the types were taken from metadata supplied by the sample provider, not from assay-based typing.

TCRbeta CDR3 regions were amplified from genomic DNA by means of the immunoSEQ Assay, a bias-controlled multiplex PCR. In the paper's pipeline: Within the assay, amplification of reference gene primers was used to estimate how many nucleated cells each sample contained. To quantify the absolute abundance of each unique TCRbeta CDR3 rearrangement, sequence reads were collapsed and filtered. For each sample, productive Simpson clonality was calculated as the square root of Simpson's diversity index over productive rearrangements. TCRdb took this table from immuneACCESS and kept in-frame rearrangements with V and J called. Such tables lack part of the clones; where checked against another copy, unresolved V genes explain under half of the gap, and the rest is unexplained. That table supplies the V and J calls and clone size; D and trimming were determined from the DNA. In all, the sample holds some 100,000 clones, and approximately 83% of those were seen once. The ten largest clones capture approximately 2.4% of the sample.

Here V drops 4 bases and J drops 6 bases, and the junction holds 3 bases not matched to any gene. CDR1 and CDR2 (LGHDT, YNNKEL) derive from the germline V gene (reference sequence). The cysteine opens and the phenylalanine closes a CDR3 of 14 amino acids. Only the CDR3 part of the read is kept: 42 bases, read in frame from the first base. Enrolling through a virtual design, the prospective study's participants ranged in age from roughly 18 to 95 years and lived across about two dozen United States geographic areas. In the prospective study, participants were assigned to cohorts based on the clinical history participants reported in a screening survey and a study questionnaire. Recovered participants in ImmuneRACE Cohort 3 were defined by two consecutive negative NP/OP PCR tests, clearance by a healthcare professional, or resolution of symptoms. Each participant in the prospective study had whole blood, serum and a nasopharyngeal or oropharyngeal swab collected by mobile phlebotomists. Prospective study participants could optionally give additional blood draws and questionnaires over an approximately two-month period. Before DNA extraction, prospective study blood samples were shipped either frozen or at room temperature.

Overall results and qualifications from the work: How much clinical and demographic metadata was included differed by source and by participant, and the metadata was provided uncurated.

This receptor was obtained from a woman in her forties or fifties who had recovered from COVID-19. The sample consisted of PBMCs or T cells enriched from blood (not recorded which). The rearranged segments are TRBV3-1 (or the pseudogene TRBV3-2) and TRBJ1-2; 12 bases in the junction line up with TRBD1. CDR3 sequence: CASSLGTGGDGYTF. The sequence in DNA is TGTGCCAGCAGCCTTGGGACAGGGGGCGATGGCTACACCTTC.